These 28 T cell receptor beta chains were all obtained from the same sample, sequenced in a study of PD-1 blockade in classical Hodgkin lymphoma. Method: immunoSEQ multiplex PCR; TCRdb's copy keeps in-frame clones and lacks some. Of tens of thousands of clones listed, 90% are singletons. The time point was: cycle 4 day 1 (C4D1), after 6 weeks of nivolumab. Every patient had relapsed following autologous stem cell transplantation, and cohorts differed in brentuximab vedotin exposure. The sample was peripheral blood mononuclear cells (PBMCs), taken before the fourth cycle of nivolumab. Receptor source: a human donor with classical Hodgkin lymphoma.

In DNA form, the CDR3 reads TGTGCCAGCAGTAACCGGGACTGGCCTTTCACAGATACGCAGTATTTT. It encodes CASSNRDWPFTDTQYF. V is TRBV2 and J is TRBJ2-3; D possibly corresponds to TRBD2 (6 bases). The V end lost 5 bases, the J end lost 2 bases, and 17 bases lay between the germline ends. The germline V gene encodes CDR1 SNHLY and CDR2 FYNNEI. This CDR3 region has 16 residues.

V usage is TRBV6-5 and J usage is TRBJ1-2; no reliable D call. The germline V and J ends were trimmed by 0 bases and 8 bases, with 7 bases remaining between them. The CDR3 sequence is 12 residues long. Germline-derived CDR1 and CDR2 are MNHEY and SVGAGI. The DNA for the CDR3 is TGTGCCAGCAGTTACTCACGAGAAGGCTACACCTTC. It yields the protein CASSYSREGYTF.

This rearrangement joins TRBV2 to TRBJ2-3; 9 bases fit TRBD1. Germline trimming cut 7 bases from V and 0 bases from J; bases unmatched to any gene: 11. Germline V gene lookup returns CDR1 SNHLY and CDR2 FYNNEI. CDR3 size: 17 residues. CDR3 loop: CASTAHPTGGSTDTQYF. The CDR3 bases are TGTGCCAGCACTGCCCACCCGACAGGGGGTAGCACAGATACGCAGTATTTT.

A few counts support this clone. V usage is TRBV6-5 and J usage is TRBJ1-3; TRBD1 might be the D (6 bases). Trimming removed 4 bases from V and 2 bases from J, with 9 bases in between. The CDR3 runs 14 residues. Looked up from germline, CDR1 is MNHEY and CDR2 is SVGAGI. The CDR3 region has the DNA TGTGCCAGCAGTTTACAGGGACCTGGAAACACCATATATTTT. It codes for CASSLQGPGNTIYF.

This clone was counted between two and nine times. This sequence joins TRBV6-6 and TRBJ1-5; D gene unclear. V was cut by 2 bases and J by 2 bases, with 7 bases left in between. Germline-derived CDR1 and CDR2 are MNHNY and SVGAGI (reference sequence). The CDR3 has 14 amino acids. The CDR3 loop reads CASSYTGGNQPQHF. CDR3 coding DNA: TGTGCCAGCAGTTACACCGGGGGCAATCAGCCCCAGCATTTT.

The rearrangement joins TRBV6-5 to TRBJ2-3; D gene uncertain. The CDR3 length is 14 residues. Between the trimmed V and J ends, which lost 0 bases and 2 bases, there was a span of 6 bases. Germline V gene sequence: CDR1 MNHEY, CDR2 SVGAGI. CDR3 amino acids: CASSYSGPTDTQYF. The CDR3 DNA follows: TGTGCCAGCAGTTACTCAGGTCCCACAGATACGCAGTATTTT.

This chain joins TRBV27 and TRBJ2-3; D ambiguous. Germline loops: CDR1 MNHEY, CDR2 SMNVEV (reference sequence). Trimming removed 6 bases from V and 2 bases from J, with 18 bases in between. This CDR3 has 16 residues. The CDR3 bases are TGTGCCAGCAGAAATGGCCTTCAACCCCTCACAGATACGCAGTATTTT. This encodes CASRNGLQPLTDTQYF.

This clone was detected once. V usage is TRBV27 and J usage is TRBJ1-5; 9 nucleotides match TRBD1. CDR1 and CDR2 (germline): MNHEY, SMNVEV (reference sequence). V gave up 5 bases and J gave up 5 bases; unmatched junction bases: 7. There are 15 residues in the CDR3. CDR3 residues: CASSTAGTGHQPQHF. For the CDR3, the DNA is TGTGCCAGCAGTACCGCCGGGACAGGGCATCAGCCCCAGCATTTT.

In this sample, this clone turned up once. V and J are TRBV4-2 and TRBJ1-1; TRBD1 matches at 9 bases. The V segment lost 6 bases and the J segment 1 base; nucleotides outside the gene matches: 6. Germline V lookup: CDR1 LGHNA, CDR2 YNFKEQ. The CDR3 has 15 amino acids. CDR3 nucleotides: TGTGCCAGCAGTAGGGACAGGGACGGGAACACTGAAGCTTTCTTT. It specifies CASSRDRDGNTEAFF.

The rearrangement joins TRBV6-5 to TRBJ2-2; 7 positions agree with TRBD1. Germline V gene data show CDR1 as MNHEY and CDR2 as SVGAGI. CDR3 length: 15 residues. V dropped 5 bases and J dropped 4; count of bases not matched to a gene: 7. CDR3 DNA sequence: TGTGCCAGCAGTGTCCCGTCAGGGGGCACCGGGGAGCTGTTTTTT. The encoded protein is CASSVPSGGTGELFF.

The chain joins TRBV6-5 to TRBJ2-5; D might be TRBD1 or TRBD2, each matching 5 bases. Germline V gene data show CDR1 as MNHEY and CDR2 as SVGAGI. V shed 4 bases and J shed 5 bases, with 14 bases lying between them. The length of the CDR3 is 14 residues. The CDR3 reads CASSWGMGWETQYF. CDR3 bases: TGTGCCAGCAGTTGGGGGATGGGATGGGAGACCCAGTACTTC.

The CDR3 loop is CASSQDFAQDRSNQPQHF. The CDR3 DNA reads TGTGCCAGCAGCCAAGATTTTGCTCAGGACAGAAGCAATCAGCCCCAGCATTTT. The chain combines TRBV4-2 with TRBJ1-5; TRBD1 might be the D (6 bases). In germline, CDR1 is LGHNA, CDR2 YNFKEQ. With 0 bases removed from V and 1 base from J, the gap between germline ends came to 16 bases. The CDR3 runs 18 residues.

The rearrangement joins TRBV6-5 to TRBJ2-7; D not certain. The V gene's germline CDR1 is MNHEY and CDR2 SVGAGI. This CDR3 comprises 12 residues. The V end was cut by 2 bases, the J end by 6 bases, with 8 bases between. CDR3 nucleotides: TGTGCCAGCAGTTACGGCAGGACCGAGCAGTACTTC. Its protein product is CASSYGRTEQYF.

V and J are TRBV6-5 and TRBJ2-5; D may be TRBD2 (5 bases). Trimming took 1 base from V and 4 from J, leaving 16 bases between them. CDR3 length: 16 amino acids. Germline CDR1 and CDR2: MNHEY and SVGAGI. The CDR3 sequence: CASSYLDGGGGETQYF. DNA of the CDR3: TGTGCCAGCAGTTACTTGGACGGAGGAGGTGGAGAGACCCAGTACTTC.

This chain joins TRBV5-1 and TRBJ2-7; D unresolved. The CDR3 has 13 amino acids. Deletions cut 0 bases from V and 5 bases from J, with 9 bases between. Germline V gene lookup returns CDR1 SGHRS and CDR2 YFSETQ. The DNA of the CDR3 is TGCGCCAGCAGCTTGGCCGTGGAACACGAGCAGTACTTC. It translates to CASSLAVEHEQYF. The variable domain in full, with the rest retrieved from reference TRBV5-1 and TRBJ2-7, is KAGVTQTPRYLIKTRGQQVTLSCSPISGHRSVSWYQQTPGQGLQFLFEYFSETQRNKGNFPGRFSGRQFSNSRSEMNVSTLELGDSALYLCASSLAVEHEQYFGPGTRLTVT.

CDR3 region: CASSDPKGEQFF. In DNA, the CDR3 is TGTGCCAGTTCGGACCCCAAGGGTGAGCAGTTCTTC. The genes are TRBV19 and TRBJ2-1; D remains unclear. Germline values: CDR1 LNHDA, CDR2 SQIVND (reference sequence). V was trimmed by 8 bases and J by 9 bases, leaving 14 bases between them. The CDR3 contains 12 residues.

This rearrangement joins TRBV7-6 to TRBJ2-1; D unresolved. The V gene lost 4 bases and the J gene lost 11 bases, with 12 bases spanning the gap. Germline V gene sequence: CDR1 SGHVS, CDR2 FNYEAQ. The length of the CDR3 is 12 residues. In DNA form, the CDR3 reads TGTGCCAGCAGCTCCCGGCGTCCTCAGCAGTTCTTC. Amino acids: CASSSRRPQQFF.

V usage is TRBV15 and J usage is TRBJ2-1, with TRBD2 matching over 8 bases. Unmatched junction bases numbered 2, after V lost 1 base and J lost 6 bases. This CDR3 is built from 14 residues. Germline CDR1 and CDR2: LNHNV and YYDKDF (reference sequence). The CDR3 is CATSRGTSGNEQFF. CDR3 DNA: TGTGCCACCAGCAGAGGTACTAGCGGCAATGAGCAGTTCTTC.

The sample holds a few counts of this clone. The DNA for the CDR3 is TGTGCCAGTTCTAGGGGGGTGTCGGGCAATCAGCCCCAGCATTTT. Its protein is CASSRGVSGNQPQHF. The rearrangement links TRBV19 to TRBJ1-5; D possibly corresponds to TRBD1 (6 bases). Per the germline V gene, CDR1 is LNHDA and CDR2 is SQIVND (reference sequence). This CDR3 has 15 amino acids. The V end was cut by 8 bases, the J end by 2 bases, with 16 bases between.

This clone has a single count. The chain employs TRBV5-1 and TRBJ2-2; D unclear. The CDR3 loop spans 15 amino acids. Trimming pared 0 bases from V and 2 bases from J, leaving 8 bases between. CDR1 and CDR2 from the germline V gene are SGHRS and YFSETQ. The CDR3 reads CASSLEAANTGELFF. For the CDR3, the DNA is TGCGCCAGCAGCTTGGAAGCCGCTAACACCGGGGAGCTGTTTTTT.

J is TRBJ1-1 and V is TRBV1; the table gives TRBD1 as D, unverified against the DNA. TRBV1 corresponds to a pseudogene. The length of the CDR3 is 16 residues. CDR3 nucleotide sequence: TGCACCAGCAGCCAGACAAGTGGGGGCCAGGGGCTTGAAGCTTTCTTT. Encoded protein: CTSSQTSGGQGLEAFF.

CDR3 amino acids: CASSSRQATNEKLFF. In nucleotides, the CDR3 is TGTGCCAGCAGCTCCCGACAGGCAACTAATGAAAAACTGTTTTTT. The chain carries TRBV11-2 and TRBJ1-4, with a weak D call TRBD1 (6 bases). Germline loops: CDR1 SGHAT, CDR2 FQNNGV. Trimming cost V 4 bases and J 0 bases, with 9 bases left between them. The CDR3 is 15 residues long.

The CDR3 DNA sequence: TGTGCCAGCAGCTCAGAGAAAGGGGGTTTAGCCAAAAACATTCAGTACTTC. Translation gives CASSSEKGGLAKNIQYF. The J gene is TRBJ2-4, the V gene TRBV7-2; D may be TRBD1 (6 bases). The V gene's germline CDR1 is SGHTA and CDR2 FQGNSA. The CDR3 totals 17 residues. The ends were cut back, 4 bases at V and 0 bases at J, with 16 bases in the middle. Based on the CDR3 plus reference TRBV7-2 and TRBJ2-4, the full variable domain is GAGVSQSPSNKVTEKGKDVELRCDPISGHTALYWYRQSLGQGLEFLIYFQGNSAPDKSGLPSDRFSAERTGGSVSTLTIQRTQQEDSAVYLCASSSEKGGLAKNIQYFGAGTRLSVL.

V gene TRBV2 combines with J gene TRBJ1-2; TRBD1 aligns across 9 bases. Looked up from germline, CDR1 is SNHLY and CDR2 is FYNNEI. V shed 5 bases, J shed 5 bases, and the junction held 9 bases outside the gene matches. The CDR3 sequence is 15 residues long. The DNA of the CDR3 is TGTGCCAGCAGTCATCGGACAGGGGACTCATATGGCTACACCTTC. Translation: CASSHRTGDSYGYTF.

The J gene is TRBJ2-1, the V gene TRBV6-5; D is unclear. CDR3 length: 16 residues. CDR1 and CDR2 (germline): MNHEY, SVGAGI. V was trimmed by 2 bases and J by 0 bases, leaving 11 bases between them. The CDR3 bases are TGTGCCAGCAGTTACACCAACTTAGGCTCCTACAATGAGCAGTTCTTC. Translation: CASSYTNLGSYNEQFF.

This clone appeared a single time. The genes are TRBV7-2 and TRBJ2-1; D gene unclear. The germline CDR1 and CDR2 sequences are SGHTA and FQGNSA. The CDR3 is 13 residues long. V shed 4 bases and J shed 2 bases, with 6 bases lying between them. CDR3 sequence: CASSSRAYNEQFF. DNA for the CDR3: TGTGCCAGCAGCTCAAGAGCCTACAATGAGCAGTTCTTC.

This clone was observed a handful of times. CDR3 loop: CASQDQHF. CDR3 nucleotide sequence: TGTGCCAGCCAGGACCAGCATTTT. V and J are TRBV9 and TRBJ1-5; D is unclear. The germline V gene has CDR1 SGDLS and CDR2 YYNGEE. The germline V and J ends were trimmed by 7 bases and 12 bases, with 5 bases remaining between them. This CDR3 is 8 amino acids long.

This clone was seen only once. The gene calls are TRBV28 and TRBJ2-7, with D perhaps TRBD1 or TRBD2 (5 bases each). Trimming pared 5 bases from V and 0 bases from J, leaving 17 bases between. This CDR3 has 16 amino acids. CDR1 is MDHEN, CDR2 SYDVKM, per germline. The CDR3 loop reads CASSVLQGRSSYEQYF. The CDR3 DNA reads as TGTGCCAGCAGTGTCTTGCAGGGACGTAGCTCCTACGAGCAGTACTTC.